These 7 T cell receptor beta chains originate from one sample sequenced in a study of metastatic and nonmetastatic thyroid tumors. TCRdb re-processed the PCR reads through MiXCR. Of about 69,000 clones detected, 12% to 15% appear once; the ten largest clones hold under 8%. No treatment had been given to any patient before thyroid surgery. Sequenced material: blood. These receptors originate from a male donor with papillary thyroid cancer or a benign thyroid nodule (not recorded which). Some clones in this sample may be carry-over from other donors' samples.

This clone was seen repeatedly, ten times or more. The chain couples TRBV5-1 to TRBJ2-5; 7 nucleotides align to TRBD1. This CDR3 region has 15 residues. Per germline, CDR1 SGHRS and CDR2 YFSETQ. Unmatched junction bases numbered 9, after V lost 2 bases and J lost 5 bases. CDR3 sequence (DNA): TGCGCCAGCAGCTTAATTACAGGGGCTGGCGAGACCCAGTACTTC. It specifies CASSLITGAGETQYF.

This clone has at least ten counts. The chain employs TRBV12-3 or TRBV12-4 and TRBJ1-1; possibly TRBD1 for D (6 bases). The length of the CDR3 is 11 residues. Trimming removed 3 bases from V and 11 bases from J, with 10 bases in between. CDR3 loop: CASSFRGSAFF. The CDR3 nucleotides are TGTGCCAGCAGTTTCAGGGGAAGCGCTTTCTTT.

This clone was counted between two and nine times. The chain uses TRBV6-5 and TRBJ1-2; TRBD1 aligns across 7 bases. Germline lookup yields CDR1 MNHEY and CDR2 SVGAGI. The CDR3 is made up of 15 amino acids. The trim removed 4 bases at V and 4 bases at J, leaving 9 bases unmatched. CDR3 in DNA: TGTGCCAGCAGTTCCACTGTACAGGGGACCTATGGCTACACCTTC. As protein: CASSSTVQGTYGYTF.

A note on this clone: A read error may explain this, as a much larger clone is one base away. V usage is TRBV9 and J usage is TRBJ2-1; 7 nucleotides line up with TRBD1. Germline CDR1 is SGDLS and CDR2 is YYNGEE. The junction had 13 bases not matched to a gene; V was cut back by 4 bases and J by 9 bases. The CDR3 has 15 residues. CDR3 region: CASSPHVQGTGEQFF. Here the CDR3 DNA reads TGTGCCAGCAGCCCGCACGTACAGGGGACGGGTGAGCAGTTCTTC.

A few counts support this clone. The chain has TRBV6-1 and TRBJ1-5; no firm D call. The CDR3 loop spans 15 amino acids. Between the trimmed V and J ends, which lost 4 bases and 5 bases, there was a span of 15 bases. CDR1 is MNHNS, CDR2 SASEGT, per germline. CDR3 loop: CASSGMGEFYQPQHF. The CDR3 DNA sequence: TGTGCCAGCAGTGGGATGGGAGAGTTCTATCAGCCCCAGCATTTT.

For this clone: The sample contains more than one DNA sequence encoding this CDR3. The chain is built from TRBV19 and TRBJ2-3; 10 nucleotides agree with TRBD2. J lost 6 bases, V lost 4 bases, and 22 bases had no gene match. CDR1 and CDR2 (germline): LNHDA, SQIVND (reference sequence). CDR3 length: 20 residues. The CDR3 DNA follows: TGTGCCAGTAGTACCCCGCTCTCTCTAGCGGGAGTACGGTTAGAGGATACGCAGTATTTT. Its protein product is CASSTPLSLAGVRLEDTQYF.

This clone was detected ten times or more. The chain uses TRBV12-3 or TRBV12-4 and TRBJ2-2, with D maybe TRBD2 (5 bases). Trimming removed 4 bases from V and 6 bases from J, with 6 bases in between. The CDR3 totals 12 residues. The CDR3 is CASSWTPGELFF. As DNA, the CDR3 is TGTGCCAGCAGTTGGACTCCCGGGGAGCTGTTTTTT.